The 12 T cell receptor beta chains below were found in one sample sequenced in a study of graft-versus-host responses after intestinal transplantation. Measured with immunoSEQ multiplex PCR; TCRdb has only the in-frame clones, and not every one. This sample has 6,500 to 10,000 clones, with approximately 33% found just once. The sample here was alloreactive CD4+ T cells from a mixed lymphocyte reaction culture, taken before intestinal transplant. Subset of the sample: CFSE-low proliferating T cells sorted from roughly six-day pre-transplant mixed lymphocyte reaction (GvH or HvG direction). These receptors originate from a human patient who received an intestinal transplant.

This CDR3 reads CASRSWGSGIWGTQYF. CDR3 bases: TGTGCCAGCAGAAGTTGGGGTAGCGGGATATGGGGTACGCAGTATTTT. The rearrangement uses TRBV28 and TRBJ2-3; 8 nucleotides line up with TRBD2. Germline V CDR1 and CDR2: MDHEN, SYDVKM. The CDR3 loop spans 16 amino acids. The J segment lost 8 bases and the V segment lost 6 bases, leaving 16 bases of the junction unmatched.

V is TRBV2 and J is TRBJ2-2; possible D gene TRBD2, 5 bases. Germline lookup yields CDR1 SNHLY and CDR2 FYNNEI. The CDR3 totals 17 residues. The germline V and J ends were trimmed by 4 bases and 0 bases, with 15 bases remaining between them. The CDR3 loop reads CASSGLGGYANTGELFF. Here the CDR3 DNA reads TGTGCCAGCAGTGGCCTTGGAGGTTACGCGAACACCGGGGAGCTGTTTTTT.

In this sample, this clone turned up a few times. The gene calls are TRBV6-1 and TRBJ2-2, with D possibly being TRBD2 (6 bases). The germline V gene has CDR1 MNHNS and CDR2 SASEGT. The CDR3 sequence is 15 residues long. V shed 5 bases and J shed 1 base, with 11 bases lying between them. The CDR3 loop is CASSQRRGNTGELFF. DNA of the CDR3: TGTGCCAGCAGTCAAAGGCGGGGGAACACCGGGGAGCTGTTTTTT.

The chain combines TRBV4-2 with TRBJ2-7, with D perhaps TRBD1 (6 bases). The CDR3 loop spans 17 amino acids. V shed 0 bases and J shed 0 bases, with 15 bases lying between them. Germline CDR1 LGHNA, CDR2 YNFKEQ. The CDR3 DNA follows: TGTGCCAGCAGCCAAGAGTGGTCAGGGGTCCCCTCCTACGAGCAGTACTTC. As protein: CASSQEWSGVPSYEQYF.

This clone is classed as medium-sized. The J gene is TRBJ2-7, the V gene TRBV4-2, with 10 bases matching TRBD1. Germline V gene data show CDR1 as LGHNA and CDR2 as YNFKEQ. CDR3 size: 16 residues. V was pared by 2 bases and J by 5 bases, with 9 bases of the junction left unmatched. The CDR3 loop reads CASSQTGTGEFHEQYF. The CDR3 DNA follows: TGTGCCAGCAGCCAAACCGGGACAGGGGAATTCCACGAGCAGTACTTC.

This clone was recorded only once. The V gene is TRBV5-1, the J gene TRBJ2-7; 7 bases map to TRBD1. The CDR3 sequence is 15 residues long. The ends lost 0 bases at V and 0 bases at J; junction bases unmatched: 3. Germline CDR1 and CDR2: SGHRS and YFSETQ. CDR3 in amino acids: CASSLGQGLSYEQYF. CDR3 bases: TGCGCCAGCAGCTTGGGACAGGGCCTCTCCTACGAGCAGTACTTC. The full variable domain, in which reference TRBV5-1 and TRBJ2-7 provide the parts outside the CDR3, is KAGVTQTPRYLIKTRGQQVTLSCSPISGHRSVSWYQQTPGQGLQFLFEYFSETQRNKGNFPGRFSGRQFSNSRSEMNVSTLELGDSALYLCASSLGQGLSYEQYFGPGTRLTVT.

This clone was counted only a few times. The chain recombines TRBV28 with TRBJ2-7; D not certain. This CDR3 spans 14 amino acids. Per the germline V gene, CDR1 is MDHEN and CDR2 is SYDVKM. V was clipped by 2 bases and J by 3 bases, with 11 bases between them. DNA for the CDR3: TGTGCCAGCAGTTTACGGAGCAACGGCTACGAGCAGTACTTC. Translation: CASSLRSNGYEQYF.

V and J are TRBV5-1 and TRBJ2-7; D is uncertain. CDR3 length: 13 amino acids. Germline lookup yields CDR1 SGHRS and CDR2 YFSETQ. With 4 bases removed from V and 4 bases from J, the gap between germline ends came to 12 bases. In DNA, the CDR3 is TGCGCCAGCAGCCCAGGTTGGTCTTACGAGCAGTACTTC. Its translation: CASSPGWSYEQYF.

J is TRBJ2-5 and V is TRBV2, with TRBD2 matching over 11 bases. The V gene's germline CDR1 is SNHLY and CDR2 FYNNEI. This CDR3 is built from 16 residues. J gave up 1 base and V 7 bases, and 8 bases lay outside the gene matches. The CDR3 here is CASIPTSGILQETQYF. The CDR3 coding sequence is TGTGCCAGCATCCCGACTAGCGGGATTCTCCAAGAGACCCAGTACTTC.

This rearrangement joins TRBV2 to TRBJ2-1, with 8 bases aligning to TRBD2. Germline CDR1 and CDR2: SNHLY and FYNNEI. This CDR3 comprises 14 residues. V gave up 7 bases and J gave up 3 bases; unmatched junction bases: 5. In nucleotides, the CDR3 is TGTGCCAGCACCCTGACTAGCGTCTACAATGAGCAGTTCTTC. It specifies CASTLTSVYNEQFF. The complete variable domain, with remaining parts taken from reference TRBV2 and TRBJ2-1, reads EPEVTQTPSHQVTQMGQEVILRCVPISNHLYFYWYRQILGQKVEFLVSFYNNEISEKSEIFDDQFSVERPDGSNFTLKIRSTKLEDSAMYFCASTLTSVYNEQFFGPGTRLTVL.

This clone was counted only a few times. This chain connects TRBV11-2 to TRBJ2-7, with TRBD1 matching over 7 bases. After removal of 5 bases from V and 6 bases from J, the junction contained 4 bases not matched to a gene. Germline V lookup: CDR1 SGHAT, CDR2 FQNNGV. The CDR3 has 12 residues. In DNA, the CDR3 is TGTGCCAGCAGCCCCCCAGGGGGCGAGCAGTACTTC. Protein: CASSPPGGEQYF. The whole variable domain, filled in from reference TRBV11-2 and TRBJ2-7, reads EAGVAQSPRYKIIEKRQSVAFWCNPISGHATLYWYQQILGQGPKLLIQFQNNGVVDDSQLPKDRFSAERLKGVDSTLKIQPAKLEDSAVYLCASSPPGGEQYFGPGTRLTVT.

This clone has only a few counts. The V call is TRBV5-6, the J call TRBJ2-7; perhaps TRBD2 as D (6 bases). Germline values: CDR1 SGHDT, CDR2 YYEEEE. V was shortened by 5 bases and J by 3 bases, with 9 bases between the two germline ends. There are 12 residues in the CDR3. The chain's CDR3 is CASSGGFYEQYF. The CDR3 DNA sequence: TGTGCCAGCAGTGGGGGGTTCTACGAGCAGTACTTC.